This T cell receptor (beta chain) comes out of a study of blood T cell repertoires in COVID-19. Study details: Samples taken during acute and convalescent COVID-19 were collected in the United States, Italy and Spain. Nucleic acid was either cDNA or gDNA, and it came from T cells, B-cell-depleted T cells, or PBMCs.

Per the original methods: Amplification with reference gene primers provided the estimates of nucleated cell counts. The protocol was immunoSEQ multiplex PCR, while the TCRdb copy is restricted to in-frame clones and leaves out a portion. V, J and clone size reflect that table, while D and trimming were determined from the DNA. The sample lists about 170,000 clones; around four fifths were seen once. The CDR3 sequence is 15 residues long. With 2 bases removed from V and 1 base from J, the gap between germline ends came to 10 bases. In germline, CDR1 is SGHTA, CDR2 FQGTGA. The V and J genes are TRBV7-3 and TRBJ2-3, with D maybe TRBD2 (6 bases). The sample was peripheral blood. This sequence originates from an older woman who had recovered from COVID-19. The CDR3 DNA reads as TGTGCCAGCAGCTTATTTCCGGGAGGCACAGATACGCAGTATTTT. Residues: CASSLFPGGTDTQYF.